The TCR delta chain described here comes from a study of Vδ1+ human thymocytes. General study findings and limits: TRG sequences recurred across donors, whereas TRD sequences stayed essentially private. Thymic delta-chain repertoires held roughly 20% Vdelta2 sequences and few Vdelta3, despite high sort purity. Thymic TRG and TRD repertoires appeared highly polyclonal.

Extracted RNA was reverse transcribed into cDNA. The CDR3 regions were amplified by multiplex PCR from V-gene primers to a constant-region primer. TCRdb re-called the multiplex PCR reads using CATT. The sample has roughly 55,000 delta-chain clones; more than 15% are singletons. After alphabeta T cell depletion, CD3+ Vdelta1+ Vdelta2- thymocytes were sorted. Between roughly 98% and 99.6% of sorted thymocytes were Vdelta1+. Many counts were recorded for this clone. What it binds is unknown. In germline, CDR1 is GEAIGNYY, CDR2 EKD. Trimming removed 0 bases at V and 4 bases at J, with 5 bases between. This CDR3 has 13 amino acids.

The J gene is TRDJ2, the V gene TRDV2; weak D call: TRDD3 (5 bases). This receptor was identified in a boy under two years old who had congenital heart surgery. The specimen sequenced was Vdelta1+ gamma-delta thymocytes from the thymus. Regarding subset: FACS-sorted CD3+ TCRalphabeta- TCRVdelta1+ TCRVdelta2- thymocytes. The CDR3 sequence: CACDTWGTAQLFF. CDR3 in DNA: TGTGCCTGTGACACCTGGGGGACAGCACAACTCTTCTTT.